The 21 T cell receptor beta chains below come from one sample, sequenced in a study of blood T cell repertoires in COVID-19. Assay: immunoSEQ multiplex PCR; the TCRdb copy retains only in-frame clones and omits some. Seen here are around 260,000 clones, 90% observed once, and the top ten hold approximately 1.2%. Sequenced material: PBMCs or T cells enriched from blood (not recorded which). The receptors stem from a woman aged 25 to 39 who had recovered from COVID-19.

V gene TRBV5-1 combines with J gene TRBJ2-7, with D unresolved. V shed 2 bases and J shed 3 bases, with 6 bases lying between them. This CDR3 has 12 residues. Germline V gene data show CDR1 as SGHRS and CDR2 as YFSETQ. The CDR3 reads CASSLEHYEQYF. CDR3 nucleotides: TGCGCCAGCAGCTTAGAGCACTACGAGCAGTACTTC.

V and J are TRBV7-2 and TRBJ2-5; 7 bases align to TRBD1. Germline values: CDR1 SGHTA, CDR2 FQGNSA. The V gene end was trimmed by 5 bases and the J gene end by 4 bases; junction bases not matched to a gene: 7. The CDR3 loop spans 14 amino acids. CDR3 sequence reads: CASSPDRVGETQYF. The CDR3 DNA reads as TGTGCCAGCAGCCCTGACAGGGTAGGAGAGACCCAGTACTTC.

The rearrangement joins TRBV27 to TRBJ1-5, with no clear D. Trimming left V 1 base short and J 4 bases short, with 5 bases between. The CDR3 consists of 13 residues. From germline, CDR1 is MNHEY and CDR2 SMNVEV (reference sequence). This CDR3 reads CASSLFGNQPQHF. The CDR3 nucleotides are TGTGCCAGCAGTTTATTCGGGAATCAGCCCCAGCATTTT.

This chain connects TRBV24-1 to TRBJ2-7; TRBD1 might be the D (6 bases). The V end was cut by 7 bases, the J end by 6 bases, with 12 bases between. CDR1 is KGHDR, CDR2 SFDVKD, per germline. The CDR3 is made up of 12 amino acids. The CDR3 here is CATSGQGTEQYF. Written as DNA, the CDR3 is TGTGCCACCAGCGGGCAGGGGACCGAGCAGTACTTC.

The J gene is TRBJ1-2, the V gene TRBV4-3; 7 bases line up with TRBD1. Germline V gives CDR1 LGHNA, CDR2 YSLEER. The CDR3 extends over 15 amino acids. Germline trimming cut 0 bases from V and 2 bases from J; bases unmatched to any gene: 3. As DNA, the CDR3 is TGCGCCAGCAGCCAAGAGTTGACAGGGAACTATGGCTACACCTTC. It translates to CASSQELTGNYGYTF.

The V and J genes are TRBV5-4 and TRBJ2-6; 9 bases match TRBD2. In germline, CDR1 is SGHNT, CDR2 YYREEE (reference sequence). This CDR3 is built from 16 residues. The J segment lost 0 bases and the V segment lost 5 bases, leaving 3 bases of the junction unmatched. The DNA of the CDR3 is TGTGCCAGCAGTGGACTAGCGAGCTCTGGGGCCAACGTCCTGACTTTC. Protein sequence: CASSGLASSGANVLTF.

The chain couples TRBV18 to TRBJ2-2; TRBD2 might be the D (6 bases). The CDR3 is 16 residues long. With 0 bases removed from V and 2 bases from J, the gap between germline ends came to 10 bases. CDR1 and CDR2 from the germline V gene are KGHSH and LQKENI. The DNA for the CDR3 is TGTGCCAGCTCACCACCGGAGCGGGTTAACACCGGGGAGCTGTTTTTT. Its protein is CASSPPERVNTGELFF.

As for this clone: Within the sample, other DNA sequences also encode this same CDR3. The chain's CDR3 is CASSIDRSNQPQHF. The CDR3, as DNA: TGTGCCAGTAGTATAGACAGGTCGAATCAGCCCCAGCATTTT. This chain links TRBV19 with TRBJ1-5, with no clear D. The CDR3 runs 14 residues. The germline gives CDR1 LNHDA, CDR2 SQIVND (reference sequence). Trimming removed 0 bases at V and 4 bases at J, with 7 bases between.

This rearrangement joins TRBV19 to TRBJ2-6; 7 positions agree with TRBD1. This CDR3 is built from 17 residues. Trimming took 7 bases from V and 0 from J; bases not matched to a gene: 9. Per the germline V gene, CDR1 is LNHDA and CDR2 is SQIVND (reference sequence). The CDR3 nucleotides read TGTGCCAGTACCCAACAGGGGCCCATCTCTGGGGCCAACGTCCTGACTTTC. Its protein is CASTQQGPISGANVLTF.

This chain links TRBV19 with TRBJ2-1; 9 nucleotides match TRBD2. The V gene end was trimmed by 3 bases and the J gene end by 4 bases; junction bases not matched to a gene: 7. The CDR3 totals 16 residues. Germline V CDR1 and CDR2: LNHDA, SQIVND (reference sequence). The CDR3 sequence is CASSIIVSGRYNEQFF. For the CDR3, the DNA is TGTGCCAGTAGTATTATTGTAAGCGGGAGGTACAATGAGCAGTTCTTC.

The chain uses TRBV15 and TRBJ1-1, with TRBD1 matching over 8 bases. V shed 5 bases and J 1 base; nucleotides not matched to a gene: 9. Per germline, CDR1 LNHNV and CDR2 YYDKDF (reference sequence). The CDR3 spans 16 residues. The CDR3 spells CATSGGTGDKNTEAFF. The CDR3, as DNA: TGTGCCACCAGCGGAGGGACAGGCGATAAGAACACTGAAGCTTTCTTT.

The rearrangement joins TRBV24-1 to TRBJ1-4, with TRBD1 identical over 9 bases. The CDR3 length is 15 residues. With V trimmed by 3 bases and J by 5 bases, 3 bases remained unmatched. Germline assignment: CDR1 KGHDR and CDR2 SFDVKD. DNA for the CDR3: TGTGCCACCAGTGATGCGACAGGGGGGAATGAAAAACTGTTTTTT. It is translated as CATSDATGGNEKLFF.

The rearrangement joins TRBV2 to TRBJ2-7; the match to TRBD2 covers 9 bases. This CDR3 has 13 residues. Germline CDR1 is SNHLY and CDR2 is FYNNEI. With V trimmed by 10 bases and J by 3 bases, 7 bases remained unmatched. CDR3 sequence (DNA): TGTGCCATTCGACTAGCGGCGGACTACGAGCAGTACTTC. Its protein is CAIRLAADYEQYF.

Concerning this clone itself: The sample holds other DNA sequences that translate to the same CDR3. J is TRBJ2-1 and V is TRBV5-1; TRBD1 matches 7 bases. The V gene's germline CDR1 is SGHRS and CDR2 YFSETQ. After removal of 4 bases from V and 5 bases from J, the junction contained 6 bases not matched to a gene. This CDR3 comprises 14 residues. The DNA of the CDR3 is TGCGCCAGCAGCAGGGGGCAGGCCAACAATGAGCAGTTCTTC. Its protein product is CASSRGQANNEQFF.

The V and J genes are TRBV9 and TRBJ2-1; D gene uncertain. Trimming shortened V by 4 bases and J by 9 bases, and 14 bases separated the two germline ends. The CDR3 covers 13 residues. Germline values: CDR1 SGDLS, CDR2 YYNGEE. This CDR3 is CASSPRGATEQFF. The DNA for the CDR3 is TGTGCCAGCAGCCCTCGCGGCGCGACTGAGCAGTTCTTC.

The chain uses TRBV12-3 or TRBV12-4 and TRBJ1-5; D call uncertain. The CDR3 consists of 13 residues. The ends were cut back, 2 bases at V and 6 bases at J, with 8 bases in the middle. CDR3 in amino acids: CASSLSRSQPQHF. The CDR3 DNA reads TGTGCCAGCAGTTTATCCCGCAGTCAGCCCCAGCATTTT.

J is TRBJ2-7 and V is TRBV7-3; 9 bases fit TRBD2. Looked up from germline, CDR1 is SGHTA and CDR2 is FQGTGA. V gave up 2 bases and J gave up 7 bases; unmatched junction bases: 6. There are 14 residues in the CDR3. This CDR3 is CASSLRREGQEQYF. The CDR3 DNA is TGTGCCAGCAGCTTACGGCGGGAGGGTCAGGAGCAGTACTTC.

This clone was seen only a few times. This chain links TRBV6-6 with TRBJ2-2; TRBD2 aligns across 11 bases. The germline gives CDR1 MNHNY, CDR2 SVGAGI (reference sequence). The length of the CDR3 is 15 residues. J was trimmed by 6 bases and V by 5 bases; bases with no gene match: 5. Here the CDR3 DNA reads TGTGCCAGCAGTCTTAGCGGGAGGGGTGCCGGGGAGCTGTTTTTT. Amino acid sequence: CASSLSGRGAGELFF.

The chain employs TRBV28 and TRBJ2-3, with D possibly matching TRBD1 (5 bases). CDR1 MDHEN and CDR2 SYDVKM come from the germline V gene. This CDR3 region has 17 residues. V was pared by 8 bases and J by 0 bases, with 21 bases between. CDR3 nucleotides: TGTGCCAGCGTAGGGGCAGGCCAATCTCCTAGCACAGATACGCAGTATTTT. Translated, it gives CASVGAGQSPSTDTQYF.

CDR3 protein: CASILMRRPSYEQYF. In DNA, the CDR3 is TGTGCCAGCATCCTTATGAGGCGGCCTTCCTACGAGCAGTACTTC. The V call is TRBV2, the J call TRBJ2-7; D call uncertain. The CDR3 runs 15 residues. CDR1 and CDR2 from the germline V gene are SNHLY and FYNNEI. The germline V and J ends were trimmed by 7 bases and 1 base, with 17 bases remaining between them. The complete variable domain, with remaining parts taken from reference TRBV2 and TRBJ2-7, reads EPEVTQTPSHQVTQMGQEVILRCVPISNHLYFYWYRQILGQKVEFLVSFYNNEISEKSEIFDDQFSVERPDGSNFTLKIRSTKLEDSAMYFCASILMRRPSYEQYFGPGTRLTVT.

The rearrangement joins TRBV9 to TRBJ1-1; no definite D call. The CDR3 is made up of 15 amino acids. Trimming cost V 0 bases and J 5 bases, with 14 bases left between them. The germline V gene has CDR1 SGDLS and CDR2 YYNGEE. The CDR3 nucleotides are TGTGCCAGCAGCGTAGAGGCAGGCCCTTGGACTGAAGCTTTCTTT. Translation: CASSVEAGPWTEAFF. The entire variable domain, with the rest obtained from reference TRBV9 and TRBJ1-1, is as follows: DSGVTQTPKHLITATGQRVTLRCSPRSGDLSVYWYQQSLDQGLQFLIQYYNGEERAKGNILERFSAQQFPDLHSELNLSSLELGDSALYFCASSVEAGPWTEAFFGQGTRLTVV.